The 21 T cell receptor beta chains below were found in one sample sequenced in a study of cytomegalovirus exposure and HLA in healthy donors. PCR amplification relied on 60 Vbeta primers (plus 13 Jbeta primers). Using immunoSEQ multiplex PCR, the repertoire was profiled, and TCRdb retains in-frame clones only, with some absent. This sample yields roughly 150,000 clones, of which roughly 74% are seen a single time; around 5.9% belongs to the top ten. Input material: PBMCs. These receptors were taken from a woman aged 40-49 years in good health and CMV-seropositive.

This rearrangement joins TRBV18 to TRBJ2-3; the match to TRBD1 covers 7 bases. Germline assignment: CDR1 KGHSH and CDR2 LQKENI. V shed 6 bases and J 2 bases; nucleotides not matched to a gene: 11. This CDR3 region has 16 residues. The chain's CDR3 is CASSLHRDSSTDTQYF. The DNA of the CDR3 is TGTGCCAGCTCCCTACACCGGGACAGTTCCACAGATACGCAGTATTTT.

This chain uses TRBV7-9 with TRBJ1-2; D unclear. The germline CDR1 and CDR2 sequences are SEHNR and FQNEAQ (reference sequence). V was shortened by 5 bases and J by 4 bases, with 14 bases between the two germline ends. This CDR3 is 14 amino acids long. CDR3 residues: CASSRPPWAYGYTF. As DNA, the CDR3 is TGTGCCAGCAGCCGTCCCCCCTGGGCCTATGGCTACACCTTC.

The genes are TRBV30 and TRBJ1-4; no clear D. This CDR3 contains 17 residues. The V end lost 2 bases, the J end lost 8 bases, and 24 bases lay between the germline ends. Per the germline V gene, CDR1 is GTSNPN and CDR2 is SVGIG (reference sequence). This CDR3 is CAWSKFGSLGSYEKLFF. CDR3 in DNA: TGTGCCTGGAGTAAATTCGGGTCCCTTGGCTCGTACGAAAAACTGTTTTTT.

CDR3 DNA sequence: TGTGCCAGCAGTGAAGCGCGAGGGACTGAAGCTTTCTTT. Residues: CASSEARGTEAFF. This rearrangement joins TRBV2 to TRBJ1-1; no firm D call. The V end lost 0 bases, the J end lost 5 bases, and 7 bases lay between the germline ends. Per the germline V gene, CDR1 is SNHLY and CDR2 is FYNNEI. This CDR3 has 13 amino acids.

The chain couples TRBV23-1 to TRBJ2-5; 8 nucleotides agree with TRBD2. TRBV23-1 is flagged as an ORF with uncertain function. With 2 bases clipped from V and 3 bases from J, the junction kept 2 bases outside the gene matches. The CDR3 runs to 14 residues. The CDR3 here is CASSQRGGKETQYF. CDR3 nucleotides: TGCGCCAGCAGTCAACGGGGGGGGAAAGAGACCCAGTACTTC.

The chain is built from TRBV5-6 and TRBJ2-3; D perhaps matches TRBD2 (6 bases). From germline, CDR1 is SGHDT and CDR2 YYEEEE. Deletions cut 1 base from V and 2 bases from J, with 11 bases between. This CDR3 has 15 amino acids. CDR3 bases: TGTGCCAGCAGCTTGTGGCGGGGTTTCACAGATACGCAGTATTTT. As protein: CASSLWRGFTDTQYF.

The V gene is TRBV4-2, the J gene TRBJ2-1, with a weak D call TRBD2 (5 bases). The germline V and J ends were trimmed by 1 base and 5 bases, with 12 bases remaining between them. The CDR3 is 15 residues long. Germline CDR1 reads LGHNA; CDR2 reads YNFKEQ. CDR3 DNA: TGTGCCAGCAGCCAAGGGAATCTGAGGGACAATGAGCAGTTCTTC. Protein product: CASSQGNLRDNEQFF.

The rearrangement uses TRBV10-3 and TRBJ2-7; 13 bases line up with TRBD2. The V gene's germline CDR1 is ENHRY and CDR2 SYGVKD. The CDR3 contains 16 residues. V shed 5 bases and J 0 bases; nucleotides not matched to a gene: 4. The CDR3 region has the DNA TGTGCCATCAGTCAGGGACTAGCGGGGCTCTCCTACGAGCAGTACTTC. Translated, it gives CAISQGLAGLSYEQYF.

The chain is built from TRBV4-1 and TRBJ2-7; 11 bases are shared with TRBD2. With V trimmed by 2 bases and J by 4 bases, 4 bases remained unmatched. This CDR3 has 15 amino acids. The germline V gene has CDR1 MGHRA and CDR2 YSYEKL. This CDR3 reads CASSQLLAGDYEQYF. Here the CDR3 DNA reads TGCGCCAGCAGCCAACTACTAGCGGGAGATTACGAGCAGTACTTC.

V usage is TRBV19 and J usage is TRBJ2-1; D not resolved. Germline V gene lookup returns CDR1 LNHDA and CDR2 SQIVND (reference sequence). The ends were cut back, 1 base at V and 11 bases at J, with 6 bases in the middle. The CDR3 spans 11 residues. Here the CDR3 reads CASSIGEKQFF. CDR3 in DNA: TGTGCCAGTAGTATAGGAGAGAAGCAGTTCTTC. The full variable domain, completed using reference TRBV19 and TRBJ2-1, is DGGITQSPKYLFRKEGQNVTLSCEQNLNHDAMYWYRQDPGQGLRLIYYSQIVNDFQKGDIAEGYSVSREKKESFPLTVTSAQKNPTAFYLCASSIGEKQFFGPGTRLTVL.

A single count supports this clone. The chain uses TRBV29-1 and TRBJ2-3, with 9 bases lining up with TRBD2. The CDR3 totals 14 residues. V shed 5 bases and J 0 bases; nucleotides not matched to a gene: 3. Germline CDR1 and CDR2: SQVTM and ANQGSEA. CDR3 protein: CSVSSGISTDTQYF. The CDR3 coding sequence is TGCAGCGTTTCTAGCGGGATTAGCACAGATACGCAGTATTTT.

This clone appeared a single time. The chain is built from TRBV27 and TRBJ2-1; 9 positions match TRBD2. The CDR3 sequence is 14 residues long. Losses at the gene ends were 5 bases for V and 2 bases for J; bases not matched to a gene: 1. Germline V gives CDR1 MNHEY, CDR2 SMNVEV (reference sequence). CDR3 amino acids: CASSRTSAYNEQFF. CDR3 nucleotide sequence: TGTGCCAGCAGTAGGACTAGCGCCTACAATGAGCAGTTCTTC.

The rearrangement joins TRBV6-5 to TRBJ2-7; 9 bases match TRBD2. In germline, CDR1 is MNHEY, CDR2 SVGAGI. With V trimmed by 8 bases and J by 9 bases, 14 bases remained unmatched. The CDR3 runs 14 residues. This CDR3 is CASGASGANRVQYF. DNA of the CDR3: TGTGCCAGCGGAGCTAGCGGGGCAAATAGGGTGCAGTACTTC.

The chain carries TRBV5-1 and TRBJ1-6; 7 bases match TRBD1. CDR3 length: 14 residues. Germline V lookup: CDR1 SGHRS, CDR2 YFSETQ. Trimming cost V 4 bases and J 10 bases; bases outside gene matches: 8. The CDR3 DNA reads TGCGCCAGCAGCCACGACAGGGTTGGCTCACCCCTCCACTTT. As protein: CASSHDRVGSPLHF.

CDR3 nucleotides: TGTGCCAGCTCACCGGGCCCCAATGAGCAGTTCTTC. Its translation: CASSPGPNEQFF. The chain combines TRBV18 with TRBJ2-1; D gene uncertain. Germline CDR1 and CDR2: KGHSH and LQKENI. The germline V and J ends were trimmed by 3 bases and 6 bases, with 6 bases remaining between them. The CDR3 spans 12 residues.

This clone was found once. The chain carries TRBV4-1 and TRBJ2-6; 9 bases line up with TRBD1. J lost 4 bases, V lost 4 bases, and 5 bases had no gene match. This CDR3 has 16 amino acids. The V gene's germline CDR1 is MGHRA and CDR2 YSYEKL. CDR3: CASSPGTGRGANVLTF. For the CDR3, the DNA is TGCGCCAGCAGCCCCGGGACAGGGAGAGGGGCCAACGTCCTGACTTTC.

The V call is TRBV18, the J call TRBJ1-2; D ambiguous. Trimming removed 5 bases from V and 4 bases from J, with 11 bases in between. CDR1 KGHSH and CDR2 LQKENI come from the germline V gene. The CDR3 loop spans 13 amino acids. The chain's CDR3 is CASSTGGSYGYTF. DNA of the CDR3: TGTGCCAGCTCAACCGGAGGGTCCTATGGCTACACCTTC.

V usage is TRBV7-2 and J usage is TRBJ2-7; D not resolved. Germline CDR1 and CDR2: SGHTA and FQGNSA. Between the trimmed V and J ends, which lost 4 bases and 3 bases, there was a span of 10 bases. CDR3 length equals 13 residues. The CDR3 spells CASSYQRFYEQYF. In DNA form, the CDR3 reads TGTGCCAGCAGCTATCAGCGCTTCTACGAGCAGTACTTC.

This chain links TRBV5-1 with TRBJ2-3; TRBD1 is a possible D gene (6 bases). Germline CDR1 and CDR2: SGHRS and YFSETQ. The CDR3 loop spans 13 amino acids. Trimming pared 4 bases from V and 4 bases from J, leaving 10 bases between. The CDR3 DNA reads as TGCGCCAGCAGCGCAGGGGCGCCAGATACGCAGTATTTT. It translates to CASSAGAPDTQYF. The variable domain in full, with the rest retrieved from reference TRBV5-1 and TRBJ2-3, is KAGVTQTPRYLIKTRGQQVTLSCSPISGHRSVSWYQQTPGQGLQFLFEYFSETQRNKGNFPGRFSGRQFSNSRSEMNVSTLELGDSALYLCASSAGAPDTQYFGPGTRLTVL.

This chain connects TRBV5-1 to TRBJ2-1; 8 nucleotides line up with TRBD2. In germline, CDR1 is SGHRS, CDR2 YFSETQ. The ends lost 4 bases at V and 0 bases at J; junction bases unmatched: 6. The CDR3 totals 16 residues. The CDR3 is CASSLGSGSSYNEQFF. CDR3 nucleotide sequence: TGCGCCAGCAGCCTGGGGAGCGGGAGCTCCTACAATGAGCAGTTCTTC.

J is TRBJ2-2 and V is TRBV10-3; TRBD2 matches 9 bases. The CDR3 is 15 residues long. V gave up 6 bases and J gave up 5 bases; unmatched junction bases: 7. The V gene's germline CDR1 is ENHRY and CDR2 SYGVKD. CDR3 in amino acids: CAISRTSAGTGELFF. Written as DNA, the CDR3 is TGTGCCATCAGCCGGACTAGCGCGGGGACCGGGGAGCTGTTTTTT.